These 11 T cell receptor beta chains were sequenced from one sample in a study of early stage breast cancer tumors. Assay used: immunoSEQ multiplex PCR; TCRdb lists only in-frame clones, some missing. Of tens of thousands of clones in the sample, 78% were seen once. Sequencing was carried out using blood. Receptors originate from a person aged 35 to 50 with breast cancer.

V is TRBV6-5 and J is TRBJ2-7, with D possibly being TRBD1 or TRBD2 (6 bases each). Trimming left V 2 bases short and J 4 bases short, with 15 bases between. This CDR3 region has 15 residues. CDR1 is MNHEY and CDR2 is SVGAGI in the germline V gene. The CDR3 protein is CASSYAGGTKYEQYF. CDR3 bases: TGTGCCAGCAGTTACGCCGGCGGGACAAAGTACGAGCAGTACTTC.

V usage is TRBV30 and J usage is TRBJ1-5; D not certain. The germline CDR1 and CDR2 sequences are GTSNPN and SVGIG (reference sequence). The V and J ends lost 0 bases and 4 bases respectively, with 16 bases between them. The CDR3 consists of 16 residues. CDR3 amino acids: CAWSVSTPTANQPQHF. For the CDR3, the DNA is TGTGCCTGGAGTGTCTCGACACCGACTGCGAATCAGCCCCAGCATTTT.

This clone was detected only a few times. The chain carries TRBV7-9 and TRBJ1-1; D remains unclear. V lost 8 bases, J lost 0 bases, and 7 bases lay in between. In germline, CDR1 is SEHNR, CDR2 FQNEAQ (reference sequence). The CDR3 covers 12 residues. The CDR3 region is CASGEVNTEAFF. The CDR3 DNA sequence: TGTGCCAGCGGCGAGGTGAACACTGAAGCTTTCTTT.

V and J are TRBV7-2 and TRBJ2-1; TRBD2 agrees at 10 bases. The J segment lost 3 bases and the V segment lost 5 bases, leaving 7 bases of the junction unmatched. The germline gives CDR1 SGHTA, CDR2 FQGNSA. The CDR3 has 16 residues. The CDR3 DNA sequence: TGTGCCAGCAGCCTAACTAGCGGGGCTCGCTACAATGAGCAGTTCTTC. It translates to CASSLTSGARYNEQFF.

This clone has just a few counts. The rearrangement joins TRBV11-3 to TRBJ2-2; 8 positions agree with TRBD2. The germline V gene encodes CDR1 SGHNT and CDR2 YENEEA. The CDR3 runs 16 residues. V was clipped by 0 bases and J by 4 bases; unmatched bases: 4. CDR3 residues: CASSLDSGMFTGELFF. The CDR3 DNA sequence: TGTGCCAGCAGCTTAGATAGCGGGATGTTCACCGGGGAGCTGTTTTTT.

This clone was seen a single time. The chain has TRBV5-6 and TRBJ1-4; D is possibly TRBD1 (5 bases). Germline V gene sequence: CDR1 SGHDT, CDR2 YYEEEE. The CDR3 contains 13 residues. The V end lost 4 bases, the J end lost 9 bases, and 13 bases lay between the germline ends. Written as DNA, the CDR3 is TGTGCCAGCAGCCGGCCCGAGGGGCAAAAACTGTTTTTT. Translation: CASSRPEGQKLFF.

The gene calls are TRBV5-1 and TRBJ2-5, with 7 bases matching TRBD2. V shed 0 bases and J 5 bases; nucleotides not matched to a gene: 10. The V gene's germline CDR1 is SGHRS and CDR2 YFSETQ. The CDR3 is 16 amino acids. The CDR3 reads CASSLASGGAWETQYF. CDR3 bases: TGCGCCAGCAGCTTGGCTTCGGGAGGAGCTTGGGAGACCCAGTACTTC.

This rearrangement joins TRBV6-1 to TRBJ2-7, with 9 bases that match TRBD2. Looked up from germline, CDR1 is MNHNS and CDR2 is SASEGT. V gave up 7 bases and J gave up 4 bases; unmatched junction bases: 5. This CDR3 is 13 amino acids long. The DNA of the CDR3 is TGTGCCAGCACGCGCGGGAGGGGATACGAGCAGTACTTC. Amino acid sequence: CASTRGRGYEQYF.

This clone turned up a few times. The chain links TRBV5-1 to TRBJ1-1; perhaps TRBD1 as D (5 bases). The germline V and J ends were trimmed by 3 bases and 6 bases, with 12 bases remaining between them. Germline V gene data show CDR1 as SGHRS and CDR2 as YFSETQ. This CDR3 has 13 amino acids. The CDR3 nucleotides read TGCGCCAGCAGCTGGGACGGGGCCGCTGAAGCTTTCTTT. The encoded protein is CASSWDGAAEAFF.

This clone was seen only once. V is TRBV5-4 and J is TRBJ2-1, with 11 bases aligning to TRBD2. Trimming removed 3 bases from V and 3 bases from J; junction bases left unmatched: 5. Germline V gene sequence: CDR1 SGHNT, CDR2 YYREEE (reference sequence). The CDR3 covers 16 residues. The DNA of the CDR3 is TGTGCCAGCAGCTCCCGACTAGCGGGACACTACAATGAGCAGTTCTTC. Translating gives CASSSRLAGHYNEQFF.

The table lists this clone with a count of one. The V and J genes are TRBV9 and TRBJ2-1, with TRBD1 matching 9 bases. This CDR3 has 13 residues. The V gene end was trimmed by 5 bases and the J gene end by 8 bases; junction bases not matched to a gene: 5. Germline assignment: CDR1 SGDLS and CDR2 YYNGEE. The CDR3 DNA is TGTGCCAGCAGGAAACAGGGGGCCGATGAGCAGTTCTTC. Translated: CASRKQGADEQFF.